The entry that follows covers one T cell receptor beta chain sequence. Its target is unknown. In germline, CDR1 is MDHEN, CDR2 SYDVKM. The length of the CDR3 is 15 residues. The V segment lost 3 bases and the J segment 3 bases; nucleotides outside the gene matches: 6. The entry originates in a study of shared clonotypes between healthy human individuals. Study-level background: The donor group consisted of a couple of women and a few men, aged 18 to 49. Whole-study findings and limits: Deeper or shallower sequencing was expected to change how clonotypes are shared among donors. About 5% of naive CD4 clonotypes were common to a few donors.

Naive CD8 cells lacked CD45RO and underwent positive selection for CCR7, leaving out terminally differentiated effector memory CD45RA+ cells. Assay: immunoSEQ multiplex PCR; the TCRdb copy retains only in-frame clones and omits some. This table has more than 2 million clones, about 95% appearing once. This receptor was taken from a man aged 18 to 30 in good health. The chain carries TRBV28 and TRBJ2-7, with TRBD2 matching over 9 bases. The sample was naive CD8+ T cells sorted from blood. The CDR3 loop is CASSFERGAVYEQYF. The CDR3, as DNA: TGTGCCAGCAGTTTCGAGCGGGGGGCGGTCTACGAGCAGTACTTC.